The clone carrying this TCR beta chain was seen only once. Antigen unknown. These data originate in a study of PD-1 blockade in classical Hodgkin lymphoma. General study findings and limits: Whatever underlies the repertoire differences (possibly disease activity or prior therapy) remains undefined. Newly diagnosed patients reportedly trailed healthy donors in baseline TCR diversity.

All patients relapsed after autologous stem cell transplantation, and brentuximab vedotin exposure varied. Profiled with immunoSEQ multiplex PCR; TCRdb holds only in-frame clones, not every one. Of just over 60,000 clones listed, 88% are singletons. The V and J ends lost 6 bases and 2 bases, in that order; junction bases with no gene match: 5. The CDR3 totals 13 residues. Germline values: CDR1 SQVTM, CDR2 ANQGSEA. The specimen was peripheral blood mononuclear cells (PBMCs), collected at baseline. The sequence came from a human donor with classical Hodgkin lymphoma. The genes are TRBV29-1 and TRBJ2-3; 7 bases map to TRBD2. CDR3 DNA sequence: TGCAGCGTGCTAGCGGCTTTCACAGATACGCAGTATTTT. Its protein is CSVLAAFTDTQYF.